The 16 T cell receptor beta chains below all came from one sample that was sequenced in a study of shared clonotypes between healthy human individuals. The assay was immunoSEQ multiplex PCR, and TCRdb's table has in-frame clones only and misses some. The table has 2 million to 2.5 million clones, just under 95% seen once. Sequencing input: naive CD4+ T cells from PBMCs. Stated subset: CD45RA+ positively selected. The origin of the receptors is a man aged 18 to 29 in good health. Some clones in this sample may be carry-over from other donors' samples.

The chain carries TRBV7-2 and TRBJ1-5; D unclear. CDR3 length: 13 amino acids. Germline V gene sequence: CDR1 SGHTA, CDR2 FQGNSA. The V end was cut by 1 base, the J end by 6 bases, with 7 bases between. This CDR3 is CASSLGPTQPQHF. CDR3 bases: TGTGCCAGCAGCTTAGGCCCAACTCAGCCCCAGCATTTT.

The chain is built from TRBV19 and TRBJ1-5; D is ambiguous. The CDR3 extends over 14 amino acids. Trimming took off 8 bases at V and 6 bases at J, with 17 bases between the two ends. CDR1 is LNHDA, CDR2 SQIVND, per germline (reference sequence). CDR3 amino acids: CASGLRTGIQPQHF. DNA for the CDR3: TGTGCCAGTGGACTGAGGACGGGGATTCAGCCCCAGCATTTT.

A remark on this clone: At one boundary the junction diverges from the germline segment, which might be a read error. This chain links TRBV20-1 with TRBJ2-1; a weak D match, TRBD1 (5 bases). CDR3 length equals 11 residues. CDR1 DFQATT and CDR2 SNEGSKA come from the germline V gene (reference sequence). The CDR3 sequence: CSARDNQGSLF. CDR3 nucleotides: TGCAGTGCTAGAGATAACCAGGGTAGTCTCTTC.

This clone was seen once. CDR3: CASSLSQGGVDEAFF. As DNA, the CDR3 is TGTGCCAGCAGTTTATCCCAAGGGGGAGTGGATGAAGCTTTCTTT. The genes are TRBV28 and TRBJ1-1, with D perhaps matching TRBD1 (6 bases). The CDR3 extends over 15 amino acids. Trimming removed 1 base from V and 7 bases from J, with 16 bases in between. The germline V gene encodes CDR1 MDHEN and CDR2 SYDVKM.

The rearrangement joins TRBV15 to TRBJ2-1, with TRBD2 matching 9 bases. Trimming took 6 bases from V and 15 from J; bases not matched to a gene: 21. This CDR3 region has 16 residues. Germline values: CDR1 LNHNV, CDR2 YYDKDF (reference sequence). Written as DNA, the CDR3 is TGTGCCACCAGGGGGACCGTAGCGGGAGACAGCACATTTTTGTTCTTC. Residues: CATRGTVAGDSTFLFF.

This clone was recorded once. The V gene is TRBV15, the J gene TRBJ2-7; 7 positions agree with TRBD2. The CDR3 contains 15 residues. Germline V CDR1 and CDR2: LNHNV, YYDKDF (reference sequence). The V gene end was trimmed by 2 bases and the J gene end by 3 bases; junction bases not matched to a gene: 7. CDR3 coding DNA: TGTGCCACCAGCAGATGGGCGGGGGTGAGCTACGAGCAGTACTTC. Residues: CATSRWAGVSYEQYF.

This clone was seen only a few times. Other DNA sequences from this sample encode an identical CDR3 as well. This chain joins TRBV7-3 and TRBJ2-3; perhaps TRBD1 as D (5 bases). This CDR3 has 11 amino acids. Germline V gene sequence: CDR1 SGHTA, CDR2 FQGTGA. Trimming pared 5 bases from V and 5 bases from J, leaving 5 bases between. The CDR3 region is CASSQGDTQYF. For the CDR3, the DNA is TGTGCCAGCAGCCAGGGAGATACGCAGTATTTT.

This chain connects TRBV27 to TRBJ2-1; TRBD2 matches at 10 bases. CDR3 size: 17 residues. CDR1 and CDR2 from the germline V gene are MNHEY and SMNVEV (reference sequence). V lost 3 bases and J lost 5; bases outside the gene matches: 10. CDR3 DNA: TGTGCCAGCAGTTTCTTGATTGTTCTAGCGGGAGACAATGAGCAGTTCTTC. It is translated as CASSFLIVLAGDNEQFF.

The chain is built from TRBV5-6 and TRBJ2-7, with TRBD2 matching 9 bases. Germline V lookup: CDR1 SGHDT, CDR2 YYEEEE. The CDR3 is made up of 16 amino acids. After removal of 0 bases from V and 3 bases from J, the junction contained 7 bases not matched to a gene. In DNA, the CDR3 is TGTGCCAGCAGCTTGGTTGCGGGAGGGGGAAACTACGAGCAGTACTTC. Amino acids: CASSLVAGGGNYEQYF.

Points on this clone: This CDR3 is also generated by other DNA sequences in the sample. V gene TRBV20-1 combines with J gene TRBJ2-5; D possibly corresponds to TRBD1 (6 bases). CDR1 is DFQATT and CDR2 is SNEGSKA in the germline V gene (reference sequence). Trimming took 6 bases from V and 5 from J, leaving 10 bases between them. The CDR3 is 11 amino acids. The CDR3 sequence: CSANRAETQYF. In DNA, the CDR3 is TGCAGTGCCAACAGGGCGGAGACCCAGTACTTC.

The chain combines TRBV30 with TRBJ2-7, with 9 bases that match TRBD2. Trimming took 0 bases from V and 2 from J; bases not matched to a gene: 5. Germline V CDR1 and CDR2: GTSNPN, SVGIG (reference sequence). The CDR3 is 15 amino acids. The CDR3 here is CAWSVGAGGAYEQYF. The CDR3 DNA follows: TGTGCCTGGAGTGTAGGGGCGGGAGGGGCCTACGAGCAGTACTTC.

The genes are TRBV9 and TRBJ1-3; D is possibly TRBD1 (6 bases). The V end was cut by 4 bases, the J end by 2 bases, with 16 bases between. Germline V CDR1 and CDR2: SGDLS, YYNGEE. The CDR3 is 16 residues long. The DNA for the CDR3 is TGTGCCAGCAGCACCAGGGGCCAAGGGACTGGAAACACCATATATTTT. Translated, it gives CASSTRGQGTGNTIYF.

The chain carries TRBV7-3 and TRBJ2-2; 15 positions agree with TRBD2. Losses at the gene ends were 1 base for V and 2 bases for J; bases not matched to a gene: 8. CDR3 length: 20 amino acids. CDR1 is SGHTA and CDR2 is FQGTGA in the germline V gene. The CDR3 here is CASSLKGTSGRTGNTGELFF. In nucleotides, the CDR3 is TGTGCCAGCAGCTTAAAAGGGACTAGCGGGAGGACAGGAAACACCGGGGAGCTGTTTTTT.

The chain uses TRBV28 and TRBJ2-7; TRBD2 matches at 13 bases. The DNA end favors TRBJ2-5, so the J call may be wrong. The germline V gene has CDR1 MDHEN and CDR2 SYDVKM. The length of the CDR3 is 17 residues. DNA for the CDR3: TGTGCCAGCAGTTTGGCAGGACTAGCGGGAGTTGGGGAGACCCAGTACTTC. This sequence encodes CASSLAGLAGVGETQYF.

The rearrangement uses TRBV12-5 and TRBJ2-3; no firm D call. V lost 6 bases to trimming and J lost 6 bases, with 7 bases between them. Germline values: CDR1 LGHNT, CDR2 FRNRAP. The CDR3 length is 11 residues. CDR3 sequence (DNA): TGTGCTAGTGGAGTTGGCGATACGCAGTATTTT. Residues: CASGVGDTQYF.

This clone was observed a handful of times. The sample holds other DNA sequences that translate to the same CDR3. This rearrangement joins TRBV28 to TRBJ1-5; D is unclear. The V gene's germline CDR1 is MDHEN and CDR2 SYDVKM. This CDR3 region has 13 residues. V gave up 5 bases and J gave up 0 bases, with 5 bases separating them. Here the CDR3 DNA reads TGTGCCAGCAGTGGCCTTAGCAATCAGCCCCAGCATTTT. It is translated as CASSGLSNQPQHF.